This is a list of T cell receptor beta chains from one sample in a study of identical twins. TCRdb re-derived calls from the 5' RACE reads in MiXCR, one entry per CDR3 protein. Among 600,000 to 800,000 distinct CDR3 sequences listed, approximately 21% were seen once. The data were also submitted as part of a second study, on T cells expressing NK-cell markers.

Sequencing was carried out using PBMCs. The receptors stem from a young woman in good health. The CDR3 runs from the conserved cysteine through the conserved F or W. Each record gives: D gene, V gene, J gene, clone size, CDR3 protein, CDR3 DNA. A D gene is named only where the DNA matches it firmly. The size of a clone is reported for some rows only, either as once, few or many, or as a class for expanded clones.

D: TRBD2; V: TRBV20-1; J: TRBJ2-1; size: -; CDR3: CSAPRLAGDNNEQFF; DNA: TGCAGTGCTCCGAGACTAGCGGGAGACAACAATGAGCAGTTCTTC
D: -; V: TRBV5-1; J: TRBJ2-7; size: -; CDR3: CASSSPLDGRLYEQYF; DNA: TGCGCCAGCAGCTCGCCCCTAGACGGACGTCTCTACGAGCAGTACTTC
D: -; V: TRBV5-1; J: TRBJ2-2; size: few; CDR3: CASRPGVRTGELFF; DNA: TGCGCCAGCAGGCCGGGAGTCAGAACCGGGGAGCTGTTTTTT
D: TRBD1; V: TRBV12-3/TRBV12-4; J: TRBJ2-3; size: many; CDR3: CASSPGIRGDTQYF; DNA: TGTGCCAGCAGTCCAGGCATCAGGGGGGATACGCAGTATTTT
D: TRBD2; V: TRBV6-5; J: TRBJ2-3; size: -; CDR3: CASSLSGRVDTQYF; DNA: TGTGCCAGCAGTTTAAGCGGGAGGGTAGATACGCAGTATTTT
D: -; V: TRBV12-3/TRBV12-4; J: TRBJ2-2; size: few; CDR3: CASSPVGQSTGELFF; DNA: TGTGCCAGCAGCCCCGTCGGGCAGAGCACCGGGGAGCTGTTTTTT
D: TRBD2; V: TRBV20-1; J: TRBJ2-1; size: -; CDR3: CSARGTSGGDEQFF; DNA: TGCAGTGCTAGGGGGACTAGCGGGGGAGATGAGCAGTTCTTC
D: TRBD2; V: TRBV4-1; J: TRBJ2-1; size: -; CDR3: CASSRGTSGGQQLYNEQFF; DNA: TGCGCCAGCAGCCGCGGGACTAGCGGGGGGCAACAACTATACAATGAGCAGTTCTTC
D: -; V: TRBV10-3; J: TRBJ2-3; size: -; CDR3: CAIQGYSGATDTQYF; DNA: TGTGCCATCCAAGGATATAGCGGTGCCACAGATACGCAGTATTTT
D: -; V: TRBV7-7; J: TRBJ2-2; size: few; CDR3: CASSSTANTGELFF; DNA: TGTGCCAGCAGCTCGACAGCGAACACCGGGGAGCTGTTTTTT
D: -; V: TRBV20-1; J: TRBJ2-4; size: few; CDR3: CSARDYGGGLAKNIQYF; DNA: TGCAGTGCTAGAGACTATGGAGGCGGACTAGCCAAAAACATTCAGTACTTC
D: TRBD1; V: TRBV11-1; J: TRBJ2-5; size: -; CDR3: CASSFRDRGSQETQYF; DNA: TGTGCCAGCAGCTTCCGGGACAGGGGTTCCCAAGAGACCCAGTACTTC
D: -; V: TRBV20-1; J: TRBJ2-7; size: few; CDR3: CSAAQGITSYEQYF; DNA: TGCAGTGCTGCCCAGGGAATCACGTCCTACGAGCAGTACTTC
D: -; V: TRBV4-1; J: TRBJ2-2; size: few; CDR3: CASSQGYGYTGELFF; DNA: TGCGCCAGCAGCCAAGGGTACGGGTACACCGGGGAGCTGTTTTTT
D: -; V: TRBV27; J: TRBJ1-1; size: many; CDR3: CASSLGFPGTIEAFF; DNA: TGTGCCAGCAGTTTAGGATTTCCGGGGACCATTGAAGCTTTCTTT
D: TRBD1; V: TRBV5-5; J: TRBJ2-2; size: few; CDR3: CASSLGDRPRSNTGELFF; DNA: TGTGCCAGCAGCTTGGGGGACAGGCCCCGATCGAACACCGGGGAGCTGTTTTTT
D: TRBD1; V: TRBV6-6; J: TRBJ1-4; size: few; CDR3: CASAGQGGEKLFF; DNA: TGTGCCAGCGCGGGACAGGGGGGTGAAAAACTGTTTTTT
D: TRBD1; V: TRBV10-3; J: TRBJ1-6; size: -; CDR3: CAISETGGSNSPLHF; DNA: TGTGCCATCAGTGAAACAGGGGGATCTAATTCACCCCTCCACTTT
D: -; V: TRBV11-2; J: TRBJ2-1; size: few; CDR3: CASSSPGRRTNEQFF; DNA: TGTGCCAGCAGCTCCCCCGGGCGGCGAACAAATGAGCAGTTCTTC
D: TRBD2; V: TRBV20-1; J: TRBJ2-7; size: few; CDR3: CSASGTTGTSPYEQYF; DNA: TGCAGTGCTAGCGGTACTACCGGGACTAGCCCTTACGAGCAGTACTTC
D: TRBD2; V: TRBV5-1; J: TRBJ2-1; size: many; CDR3: CASSPTSGRIIEQFF; DNA: TGCGCCAGCAGCCCGACTAGCGGGAGGATTATTGAGCAGTTCTTC
D: -; V: TRBV11-2; J: TRBJ2-7; size: few; CDR3: CASSLAGRGEQYF; DNA: TGTGCCAGCAGCTTAGCTGGAAGGGGCGAGCAGTACTTC
D: -; V: TRBV20-1; J: TRBJ2-7; size: -; CDR3: CCARDHRASVSYEQYF; DNA: TGCTGTGCTAGAGATCATAGGGCTAGCGTCTCCTACGAGCAGTACTTC
D: TRBD2; V: TRBV20-1; J: TRBJ2-5; size: -; CDR3: CSPRTSGTETQYF; DNA: TGCAGCCCTAGGACTAGCGGGACCGAGACCCAGTACTTC
D: TRBD2; V: TRBV9; J: TRBJ2-1; size: few; CDR3: CASSVGVGGPTNEQFF; DNA: TGTGCCAGCAGCGTAGGTGTGGGAGGGCCAACAAATGAGCAGTTCTTC
D: TRBD1; V: TRBV5-1; J: TRBJ2-5; size: -; CDR3: CASSPSLDRGLQRRRETQYF; DNA: TGCGCCAGCAGCCCTTCCTTGGACAGGGGGCTGCAGAGGAGAAGGGAGACCCAGTACTTC
D: TRBD2; V: TRBV12-3/TRBV12-4; J: TRBJ2-7; size: -; CDR3: CASNSPSGGYEQYF; DNA: TGTGCCAGCAATTCCCCCAGCGGGGGCTACGAGCAGTACTTC
D: -; V: TRBV5-5; J: TRBJ2-1; size: few; CDR3: CASSLSWGSNEQFF; DNA: TGTGCCAGCAGCTTGAGTTGGGGAAGCAATGAGCAGTTCTTC
D: -; V: TRBV5-1; J: TRBJ2-2; size: -; CDR3: CASSGGPIFNTGELFF; DNA: TGCGCCAGCAGCGGGGGACCGATCTTCAACACCGGGGAGCTGTTTTTT
D: TRBD1; V: TRBV5-1; J: TRBJ1-1; size: few; CDR3: CASVLSGQEQRTEAFF; DNA: TGCGCCAGTGTACTATCAGGACAGGAACAGCGGACTGAAGCTTTCTTT
D: TRBD2; V: TRBV20-1; J: TRBJ2-5; size: -; CDR3: CSAVGTSGVQETQYF; DNA: TGCAGTGCTGTCGGGACTAGCGGGGTTCAAGAGACCCAGTACTTC
D: TRBD2; V: TRBV9; J: TRBJ2-1; size: -; CDR3: CASSVRGSSIHEQFF; DNA: TGTGCCAGCAGCGTCCGCGGGAGTAGTATCCATGAGCAGTTCTTC
D: TRBD1; V: TRBV29-1; J: TRBJ1-1; size: few; CDR3: CSVDRRQGRRNTEAFF; DNA: TGCAGCGTTGATAGAAGACAGGGGAGGAGGAACACTGAAGCTTTCTTT
D: -; V: TRBV7-2; J: TRBJ1-4; size: many; CDR3: CASSPGGGEKLFF; DNA: TGTGCCAGCAGCCCGGGTGGTGGAGAAAAACTGTTTTTT
D: TRBD2; V: TRBV20-1; J: TRBJ2-1; size: many; CDR3: CSASSGTSIGGEQFF; DNA: TGCAGTGCTTCCTCCGGGACTAGCATTGGAGGGGAGCAGTTCTTC
D: TRBD1; V: TRBV12-3/TRBV12-4; J: TRBJ2-2; size: few; CDR3: CATGQALTGELFF; DNA: TGTGCCACGGGACAGGCCCTCACCGGGGAGCTGTTTTTT
D: -; V: TRBV20-1; J: TRBJ2-7; size: many; CDR3: CSAGPQGYEQYF; DNA: TGCAGTGCTGGACCACAGGGCTACGAGCAGTACTTC
D: -; V: TRBV7-2; J: TRBJ2-6; size: -; CDR3: CASKNRAGANVLTF; DNA: TGTGCCAGCAAAAACAGGGCTGGGGCCAACGTCCTGACTTTC
D: -; V: TRBV12-3/TRBV12-4; J: TRBJ2-1; size: -; CDR3: CASSRHKTYNEQFF; DNA: TGTGCCAGCAGCCGTCATAAGACCTACAATGAGCAGTTCTTC
D: -; V: TRBV7-9; J: TRBJ2-7; size: many; CDR3: CASSPSGAPLAEQYF; DNA: TGTGCCAGCAGCCCATCGGGTGCCCCCCTCGCCGAGCAGTACTTC
D: TRBD1; V: TRBV7-3; J: TRBJ1-5; size: -; CDR3: CASSFRGTSHQPQHF; DNA: TGTGCCAGCAGCTTCAGGGGGACATCCCATCAGCCCCAGCATTTT
D: -; V: TRBV5-1; J: TRBJ2-1; size: -; CDR3: CASTQQGSYNEQFF; DNA: TGCGCCAGCACCCAACAGGGCTCCTACAATGAGCAGTTCTTC
D: TRBD2; V: TRBV7-2; J: TRBJ2-1; size: few; CDR3: CASSATSGSRREQFF; DNA: TGTGCCAGCAGCGCGACTAGCGGGAGTCGTCGTGAGCAGTTCTTC
D: -; V: TRBV6-5; J: TRBJ2-7; size: -; CDR3: CASSYSTLRAGNYEQYF; DNA: TGTGCCAGCAGTTACTCGACCCTCCGCGCAGGTAACTACGAGCAGTACTTC
D: -; V: TRBV20-1; J: TRBJ2-7; size: -; CDR3: CSARAGGGGTHEQYF; DNA: TGCAGTGCTAGAGCCGGAGGAGGAGGGACCCACGAGCAGTACTTC
D: -; V: TRBV18; J: TRBJ1-5; size: -; CDR3: CASSPTPGDQPQHF; DNA: TGTGCCAGCTCACCAACTCCGGGGGATCAGCCCCAGCATTTT
D: -; V: TRBV12-3/TRBV12-4; J: TRBJ2-1; size: -; CDR3: CASTPGGQTYNEQFF; DNA: TGTGCCAGCACCCCGGGCGGACAGACCTACAATGAGCAGTTCTTC
D: -; V: TRBV7-2; J: TRBJ2-5; size: -; CDR3: CASSSRTDETQYF; DNA: TGTGCCAGCAGCTCGCGGACAGATGAGACCCAGTACTTC
D: TRBD2; V: TRBV7-9; J: TRBJ2-1; size: -; CDR3: CASSLTRGRSSYNEQFF; DNA: TGTGCCAGCAGCTTGACCCGCGGGAGGAGTTCCTACAATGAGCAGTTCTTC
D: TRBD2; V: TRBV20-1; J: TRBJ2-1; size: -; CDR3: CSAPVAGGLNEQFF; DNA: TGCAGTGCTCCCGTTGCGGGGGGGCTCAATGAGCAGTTCTTC
D: -; V: TRBV20-1; J: TRBJ1-1; size: few; CDR3: CSARVGENTEAFF; DNA: TGCAGTGCTAGGGTTGGGGAGAACACTGAAGCTTTCTTT